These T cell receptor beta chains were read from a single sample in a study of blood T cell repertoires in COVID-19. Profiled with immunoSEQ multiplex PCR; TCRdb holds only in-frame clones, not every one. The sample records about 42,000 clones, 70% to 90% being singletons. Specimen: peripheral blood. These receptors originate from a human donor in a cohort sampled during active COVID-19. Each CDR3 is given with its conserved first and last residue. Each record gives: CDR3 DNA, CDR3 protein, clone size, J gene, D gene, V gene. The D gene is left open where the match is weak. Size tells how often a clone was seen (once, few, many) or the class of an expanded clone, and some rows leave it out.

DNA: TGTGCCAGCAGCCCCGACAGGGCTAACTATGGCTACACCTTC; CDR3: CASSPDRANYGYTF; size: .; J: TRBJ1-2; D: TRBD1; V: TRBV3-1/TRBV3-2
DNA: TGTGCCAGTAGCCAGGGTGGGCGCACTGAAGCTTTCTTT; CDR3: CASSQGGRTEAFF; size: .; J: TRBJ1-1; D: .; V: TRBV19
DNA: TGTGCCAGTAGCCGGACAGGTACTTCCAACACTGAAGCTTTCTTT; CDR3: CASSRTGTSNTEAFF; size: .; J: TRBJ1-1; D: TRBD1; V: TRBV19
DNA: TGTGCCAGCCCGGGCGGGGGTCGGTCAGATACGCAGTATTTT; CDR3: CASPGGGRSDTQYF; size: .; J: TRBJ2-3; D: TRBD2; V: TRBV2
DNA: TGTGCCAGCAGTAGGGACTCCTTGAACACTGAAGCTTTCTTT; CDR3: CASSRDSLNTEAFF; size: .; J: TRBJ1-1; D: .; V: TRBV6-4
DNA: TGTGCCAGCAGCCAAGAGTCGGTAGCGGGCCCGTACCAAGAGACCCAGTACTTC; CDR3: CASSQESVAGPYQETQYF; size: .; J: TRBJ2-5; D: TRBD2; V: TRBV4-2
DNA: TGTGCCAGCAGCCGGACAGGGGGCGGGTACAATGAGCAGTTCTTC; CDR3: CASSRTGGGYNEQFF; size: .; J: TRBJ2-1; D: TRBD1; V: TRBV7-8
DNA: TGTGCCAGCAGCCAAGATTTAGGACAGGGTGCCACCGGGGAGCTGTTTTTT; CDR3: CASSQDLGQGATGELFF; size: .; J: TRBJ2-2; D: TRBD1; V: TRBV3-1/TRBV3-2
DNA: TGCGCCAGCAGTGATGGGGGCTCGAACACTGAAGCTTTCTTT; CDR3: CASSDGGSNTEAFF; size: .; J: TRBJ1-1; D: .; V: TRBV10-1
DNA: TGTGCCAGCGCTAGCGGGGTTAGCACAGATACGCAGTATTTT; CDR3: CASASGVSTDTQYF; size: .; J: TRBJ2-3; D: TRBD2; V: TRBV7-3
DNA: TGTGCCAGCAGTAGTAATAGGGGGCTCAACACCGGGGAGCTGTTTTTT; CDR3: CASSSNRGLNTGELFF; size: .; J: TRBJ2-2; D: TRBD1; V: TRBV25-1
DNA: TGTGCCATCAGTCCCCATGAGGGGGGCGGGGGGCCCACAGATACGCAGTATTTT; CDR3: CAISPHEGGGGPTDTQYF; size: .; J: TRBJ2-3; D: TRBD2; V: TRBV10-3
DNA: TGCAGCGTTGAATCAGGGTATGGTGAAGCTTTCTTT; CDR3: CSVESGYGEAFF; size: .; J: TRBJ1-1; D: .; V: TRBV29-1
DNA: TGTGCCAGCAGCCCCCGTCGGGGGTTAGGAAACACCATATATTTT; CDR3: CASSPRRGLGNTIYF; size: once; J: TRBJ1-3; D: .; V: TRBV7-9
DNA: TGTGCCAGCAGTGAAAGGGACAGGGGGAGGGAGCAGTACTTC; CDR3: CASSERDRGREQYF; size: .; J: TRBJ2-7; D: TRBD1; V: TRBV6-1
DNA: TGTGCCAGCAGCACCCGAGTTGCAACTAATGAAAAACTGTTTTTT; CDR3: CASSTRVATNEKLFF; size: .; J: TRBJ1-4; D: .; V: TRBV7-9